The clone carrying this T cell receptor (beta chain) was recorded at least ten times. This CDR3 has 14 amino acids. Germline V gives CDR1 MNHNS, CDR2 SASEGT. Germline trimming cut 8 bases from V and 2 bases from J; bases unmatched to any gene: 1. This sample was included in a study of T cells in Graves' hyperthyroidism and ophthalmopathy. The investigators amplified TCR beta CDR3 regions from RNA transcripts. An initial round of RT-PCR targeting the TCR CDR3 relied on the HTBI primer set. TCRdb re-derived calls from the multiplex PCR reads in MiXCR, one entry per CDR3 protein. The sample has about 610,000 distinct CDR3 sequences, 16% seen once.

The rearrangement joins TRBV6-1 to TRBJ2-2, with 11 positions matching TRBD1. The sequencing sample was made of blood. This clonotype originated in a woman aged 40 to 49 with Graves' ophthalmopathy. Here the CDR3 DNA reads TGTGCCAGCGGGACAGGGGGAAACACCGGGGAGCTGTTTTTT. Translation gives CASGTGGNTGELFF.